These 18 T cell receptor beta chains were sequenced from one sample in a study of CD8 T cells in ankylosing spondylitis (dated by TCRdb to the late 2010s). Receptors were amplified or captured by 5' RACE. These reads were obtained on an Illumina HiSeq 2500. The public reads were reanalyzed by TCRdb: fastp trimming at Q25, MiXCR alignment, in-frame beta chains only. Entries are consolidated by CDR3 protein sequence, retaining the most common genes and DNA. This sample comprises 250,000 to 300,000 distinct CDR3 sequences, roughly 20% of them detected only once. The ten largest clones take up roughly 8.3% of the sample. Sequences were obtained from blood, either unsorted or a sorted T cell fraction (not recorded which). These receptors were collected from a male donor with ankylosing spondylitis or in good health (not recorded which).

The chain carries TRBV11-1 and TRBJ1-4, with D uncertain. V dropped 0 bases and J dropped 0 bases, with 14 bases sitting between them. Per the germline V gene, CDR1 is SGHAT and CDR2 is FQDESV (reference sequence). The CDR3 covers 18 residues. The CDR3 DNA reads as TGTGCCAGCAGCTTAGCACTCGAAGGGATTGCAACTAATGAAAAACTGTTTTTT. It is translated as CASSLALEGIATNEKLFF.

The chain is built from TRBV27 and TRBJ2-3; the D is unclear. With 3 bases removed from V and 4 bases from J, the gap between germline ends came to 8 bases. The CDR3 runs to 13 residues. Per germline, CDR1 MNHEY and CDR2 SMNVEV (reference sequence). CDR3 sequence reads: CASSLQRPDTQYF. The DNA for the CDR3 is TGTGCCAGCAGTTTGCAGCGTCCAGATACGCAGTATTTT.

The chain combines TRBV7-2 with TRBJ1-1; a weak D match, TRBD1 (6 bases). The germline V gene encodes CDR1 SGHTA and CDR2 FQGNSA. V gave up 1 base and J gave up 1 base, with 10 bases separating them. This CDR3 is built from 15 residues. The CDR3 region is CASSLVGAGNTEAFF. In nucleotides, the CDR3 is TGTGCCAGCAGCTTAGTGGGGGCAGGGAACACTGAAGCTTTCTTT.

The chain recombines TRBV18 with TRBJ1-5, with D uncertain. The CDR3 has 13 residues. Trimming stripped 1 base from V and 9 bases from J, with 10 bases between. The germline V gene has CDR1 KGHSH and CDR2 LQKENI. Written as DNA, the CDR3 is TGTGCCAGCTCACCACAGGAGGGTAGGCCCCAGCATTTT. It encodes CASSPQEGRPQHF.

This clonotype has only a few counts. The CDR3 DNA follows: TGTGCCAGCAGCCCCCGAATTGGACTTGTCGGACAGGGGGATTCACCCCTCCACTTT. This gives the protein CASSPRIGLVGQGDSPLHF. This rearrangement joins TRBV13 to TRBJ1-6; 10 bases fit TRBD1. Germline V gene lookup returns CDR1 PRHDT and CDR2 FYEKMQ (reference sequence). The CDR3 totals 19 residues. Trimming took 5 bases from V and 8 from J; bases not matched to a gene: 18.

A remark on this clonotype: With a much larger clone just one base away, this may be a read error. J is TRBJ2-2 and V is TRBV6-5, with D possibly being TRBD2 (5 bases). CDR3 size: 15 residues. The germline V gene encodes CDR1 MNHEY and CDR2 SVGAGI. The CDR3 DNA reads TGTGTCAGCAGTTTGCGGGTGGCGAACACCGGGGAGCTGTTTTTT. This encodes CVSSLRVANTGELFF.

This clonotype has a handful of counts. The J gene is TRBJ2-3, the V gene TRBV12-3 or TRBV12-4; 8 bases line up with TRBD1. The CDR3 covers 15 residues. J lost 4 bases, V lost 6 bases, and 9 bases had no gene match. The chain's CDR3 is CASSAPDRVADTQYF. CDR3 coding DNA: TGTGCCAGCAGCGCTCCGGACAGGGTGGCAGATACGCAGTATTTT.

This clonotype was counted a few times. The CDR3 loop is CASSFWAGELFF. The CDR3, as DNA: TGTGCCAGCAGTTTTTGGGCCGGGGAGCTGTTTTTT. This rearrangement joins TRBV12-3 or TRBV12-4 to TRBJ2-2; D is unclear. The CDR3 extends over 12 amino acids. V was clipped by 3 bases and J by 6 bases, with 5 bases between them.

CDR3 protein: CASSLLRGTMNTEAFF. CDR3 in DNA: TGTGCCAGCAGCTTGCTCAGGGGAACCATGAACACTGAAGCTTTCTTT. The V gene is TRBV5-4, the J gene TRBJ1-1, with D possibly matching TRBD1 (6 bases). V lost 1 base, J lost 0 bases, and 13 bases lay in between. The germline V gene encodes CDR1 SGHNT and CDR2 YYREEE (reference sequence). This CDR3 has 16 amino acids.

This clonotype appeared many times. CDR3 loop: CAISQDSPRTGELFF. The CDR3, as DNA: TGTGCCATCAGTCAGGACAGCCCGAGGACCGGGGAGCTGTTTTTT. The J gene is TRBJ2-2, the V gene TRBV10-3, with TRBD1 as a possible D gene (6 bases). Deletions cut 5 bases from V and 5 bases from J, with 15 bases between. This CDR3 has 15 amino acids. Germline loops: CDR1 ENHRY, CDR2 SYGVKD.

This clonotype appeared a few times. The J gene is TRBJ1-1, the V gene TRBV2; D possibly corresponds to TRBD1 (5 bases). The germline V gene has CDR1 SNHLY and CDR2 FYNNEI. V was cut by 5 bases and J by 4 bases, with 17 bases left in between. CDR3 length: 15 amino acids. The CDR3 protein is CASSLGDSRVTEAFF. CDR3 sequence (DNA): TGTGCCAGCAGTTTGGGAGACAGCCGGGTCACTGAAGCTTTCTTT. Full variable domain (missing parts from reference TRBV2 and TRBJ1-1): EPEVTQTPSHQVTQMGQEVILRCVPISNHLYFYWYRQILGQKVEFLVSFYNNEISEKSEIFDDQFSVERPDGSNFTLKIRSTKLEDSAMYFCASSLGDSRVTEAFFGQGTRLTVV.

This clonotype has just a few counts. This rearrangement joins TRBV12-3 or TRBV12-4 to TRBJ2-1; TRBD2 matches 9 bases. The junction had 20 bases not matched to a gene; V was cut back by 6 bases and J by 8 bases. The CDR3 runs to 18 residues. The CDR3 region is CASSIGAIAGERWDEQFF. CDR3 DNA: TGTGCCAGCAGCATAGGGGCTATAGCGGGAGAGCGGTGGGATGAGCAGTTCTTC.

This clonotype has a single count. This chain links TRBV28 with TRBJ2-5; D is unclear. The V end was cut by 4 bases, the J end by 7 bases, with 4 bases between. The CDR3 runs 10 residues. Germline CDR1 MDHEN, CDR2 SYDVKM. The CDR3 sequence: CASSSGTQYF. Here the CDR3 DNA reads TGTGCCAGCAGTTCGGGGACCCAGTACTTC.

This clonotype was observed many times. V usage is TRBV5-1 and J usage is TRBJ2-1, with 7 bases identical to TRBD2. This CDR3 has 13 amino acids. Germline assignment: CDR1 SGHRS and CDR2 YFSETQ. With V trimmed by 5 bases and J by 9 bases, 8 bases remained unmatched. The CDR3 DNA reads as TGCGCCAGCAGACTCGGGGAGGGCCCTGAGCAGTTCTTC. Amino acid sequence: CASRLGEGPEQFF.

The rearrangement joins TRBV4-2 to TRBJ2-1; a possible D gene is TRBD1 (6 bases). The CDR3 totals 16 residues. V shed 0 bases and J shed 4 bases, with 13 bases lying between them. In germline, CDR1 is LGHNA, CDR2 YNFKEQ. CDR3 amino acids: CASSQETGPEYNEQFF. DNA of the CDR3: TGTGCCAGCAGCCAAGAGACAGGTCCCGAGTACAATGAGCAGTTCTTC.

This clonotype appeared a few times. CDR3 sequence reads: CASSLEGTSRYEQYV. The CDR3 bases are TGCGCCAGCAGCTTGGAAGGGACCTCGCGGTACGAGCAGTACGTC. The rearrangement links TRBV5-1 to TRBJ2-7; D tentatively reads TRBD1 or TRBD2 (5 bases each). CDR1 and CDR2 (germline): SGHRS, YFSETQ. The CDR3 length is 15 residues. V was shortened by 0 bases and J by 4 bases, with 14 bases between the two germline ends.

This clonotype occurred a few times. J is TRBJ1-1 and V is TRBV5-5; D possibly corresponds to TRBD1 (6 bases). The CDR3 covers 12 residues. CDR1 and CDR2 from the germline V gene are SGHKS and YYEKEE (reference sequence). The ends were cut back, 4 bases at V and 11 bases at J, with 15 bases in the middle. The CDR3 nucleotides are TGTGCCAGCAGCCCCGAGGGGGGCACTGCTTTCTTT. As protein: CASSPEGGTAFF.

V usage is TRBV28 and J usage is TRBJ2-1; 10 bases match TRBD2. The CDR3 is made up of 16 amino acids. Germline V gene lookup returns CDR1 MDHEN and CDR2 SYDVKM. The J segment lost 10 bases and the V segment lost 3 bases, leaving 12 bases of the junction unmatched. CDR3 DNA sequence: TGTGCCAGCAGTTTCGGGCTAGCGGGGGTCCGTCGGGAGCAGTTCTTC. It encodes CASSFGLAGVRREQFF.